The 7 T cell receptor beta chains in this list originate from one sample, sequenced in a study of blood T cell repertoires in COVID-19. Sequenced by immunoSEQ multiplex PCR; TCRdb stores in-frame clones only, minus some. The repertoire holds 65,000 or so clones, with approximately 82% as singletons. The sequenced sample consisted of peripheral blood. The receptors were sampled from a man between 60 and 75 years old with acute or convalescent COVID-19.

The CDR3 DNA follows: TGTGCCAGTAGTTATGAAGCCGGGACTAGAAACATTCAGTACTTC. It yields the protein CASSYEAGTRNIQYF. This chain uses TRBV19 with TRBJ2-4; TRBD2 matches 8 bases. Germline loops: CDR1 LNHDA, CDR2 SQIVND (reference sequence). The CDR3 is made up of 15 amino acids. Trimming took 5 bases from V and 6 from J; bases not matched to a gene: 9.

The rearrangement joins TRBV6-5 to TRBJ2-3, with 9 bases lining up with TRBD2. This CDR3 is built from 14 residues. The V and J ends lost 5 bases and 7 bases, in that order; junction bases with no gene match: 7. Germline assignment: CDR1 MNHEY and CDR2 SVGAGI. Here the CDR3 DNA reads TGTGCCAGCAGTCTCTTGGCGGGGGGGAATACGCAGTATTTT. Translated: CASSLLAGGNTQYF.

The V and J genes are TRBV10-3 and TRBJ1-1; D possibly corresponds to TRBD1 (5 bases). There are 15 residues in the CDR3. Germline V gene sequence: CDR1 ENHRY, CDR2 SYGVKD. V shed 10 bases and J shed 1 base, with 19 bases lying between them. CDR3 amino acids: CATGGGLVGNTEAFF. The CDR3 nucleotides read TGTGCCACCGGGGGGGGGTTGGTCGGGAACACTGAAGCTTTCTTT.

The chain uses TRBV6-5 and TRBJ1-5, with D unclear. This CDR3 comprises 12 residues. The V gene lost 6 bases and the J gene lost 1 base, with 4 bases spanning the gap. Germline CDR1 is MNHEY and CDR2 is SVGAGI. The CDR3 sequence is CASSLSNQPQHF. CDR3 DNA sequence: TGTGCCAGCAGCCTCAGCAATCAGCCCCAGCATTTT.

This chain connects TRBV7-2 to TRBJ1-6; no definite D call. V was shortened by 1 base and J by 10 bases, with 14 bases between the two germline ends. Germline V gives CDR1 SGHTA, CDR2 FQGNSA. The CDR3 covers 15 residues. CDR3 sequence reads: CASSLVGVWESPLHF. Written as DNA, the CDR3 is TGTGCCAGCAGCTTAGTCGGGGTGTGGGAATCACCCCTCCACTTT.

This clone has more than one count but fewer than ten. This chain uses TRBV24-1 with TRBJ2-2; 8 bases agree with TRBD1. Germline-derived CDR1 and CDR2 are KGHDR and SFDVKD. V gave up 1 base and J gave up 6 bases; unmatched junction bases: 9. The CDR3 consists of 17 residues. The CDR3 nucleotides are TGTGCCACCAGTGATTTCCTTCCGGACAGGGCGTCCGGGGAGCTGTTTTTT. It yields the protein CATSDFLPDRASGELFF.

This rearrangement joins TRBV2 to TRBJ2-3; the D is unclear. CDR3 size: 14 residues. V was shortened by 4 bases and J by 3 bases, with 11 bases between the two germline ends. Germline V gene lookup returns CDR1 SNHLY and CDR2 FYNNEI. This chain's CDR3 is CASSVSFLTDTQYF. DNA for the CDR3: TGTGCCAGCAGTGTTTCTTTCTTGACAGATACGCAGTATTTT.